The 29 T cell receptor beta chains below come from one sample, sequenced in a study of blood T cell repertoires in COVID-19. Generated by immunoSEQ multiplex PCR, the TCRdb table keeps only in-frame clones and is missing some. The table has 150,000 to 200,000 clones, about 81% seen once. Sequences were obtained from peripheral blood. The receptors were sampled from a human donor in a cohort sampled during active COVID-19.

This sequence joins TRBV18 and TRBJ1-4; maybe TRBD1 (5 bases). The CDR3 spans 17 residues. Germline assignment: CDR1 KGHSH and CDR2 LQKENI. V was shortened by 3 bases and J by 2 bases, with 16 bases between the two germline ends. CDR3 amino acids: CASSPVGQGDTNEKLFF. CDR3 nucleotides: TGTGCCAGCTCACCCGTTGGGCAGGGCGACACTAATGAAAAACTGTTTTTT.

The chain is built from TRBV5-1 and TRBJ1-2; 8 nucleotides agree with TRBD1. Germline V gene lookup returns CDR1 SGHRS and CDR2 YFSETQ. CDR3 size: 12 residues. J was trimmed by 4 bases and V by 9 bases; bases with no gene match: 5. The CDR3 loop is CATGQGTYGYTF. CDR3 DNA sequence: TGCGCCACCGGACAGGGAACCTATGGCTACACCTTC.

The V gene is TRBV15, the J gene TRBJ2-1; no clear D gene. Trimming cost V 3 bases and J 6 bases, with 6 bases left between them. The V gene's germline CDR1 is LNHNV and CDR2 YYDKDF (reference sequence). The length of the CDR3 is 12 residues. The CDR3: CATSRATNEQFF. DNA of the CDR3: TGTGCCACCAGCAGGGCCACCAATGAGCAGTTCTTC.

The CDR3 DNA sequence: TGTGCCAGCAGCTTAGATCTTGGGCTAGCCAAAAACATTCAGTACTTC. As protein: CASSLDLGLAKNIQYF. The V gene is TRBV11-2, the J gene TRBJ2-4; D call uncertain. CDR3 length: 16 amino acids. The germline V and J ends were trimmed by 0 bases and 0 bases, with 9 bases remaining between them. CDR1 SGHAT and CDR2 FQNNGV come from the germline V gene. Filled out from reference TRBV11-2 and TRBJ2-4, the complete variable domain reads EAGVAQSPRYKIIEKRQSVAFWCNPISGHATLYWYQQILGQGPKLLIQFQNNGVVDDSQLPKDRFSAERLKGVDSTLKIQPAKLEDSAVYLCASSLDLGLAKNIQYFGAGTRLSVL.

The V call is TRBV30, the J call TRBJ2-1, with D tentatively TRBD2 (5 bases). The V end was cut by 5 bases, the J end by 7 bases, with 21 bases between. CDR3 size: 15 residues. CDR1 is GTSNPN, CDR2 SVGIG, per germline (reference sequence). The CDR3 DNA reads TGTGCCTGGGCCTCCCCGGGAAAGTACGGGAATGAGCAGTTCTTC. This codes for CAWASPGKYGNEQFF.

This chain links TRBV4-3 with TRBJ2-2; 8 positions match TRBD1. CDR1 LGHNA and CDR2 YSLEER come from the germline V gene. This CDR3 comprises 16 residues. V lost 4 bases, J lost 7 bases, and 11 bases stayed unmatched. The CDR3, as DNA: TGCGCCAGCAGCCGTTCGACAGGGGAGCGGAACGGGGAGCTGTTTTTT. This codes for CASSRSTGERNGELFF.

CDR3 amino acids: CACRQTNTDTQYF. DNA of the CDR3: TGTGCCTGTAGACAGACGAACACAGATACGCAGTATTTT. The chain joins TRBV6-5 to TRBJ2-3, with D perhaps TRBD1 (5 bases). The V gene lost 11 bases and the J gene lost 2 bases, with 14 bases spanning the gap. The V gene's germline CDR1 is MNHEY and CDR2 SVGAGI. The CDR3 spans 13 residues.

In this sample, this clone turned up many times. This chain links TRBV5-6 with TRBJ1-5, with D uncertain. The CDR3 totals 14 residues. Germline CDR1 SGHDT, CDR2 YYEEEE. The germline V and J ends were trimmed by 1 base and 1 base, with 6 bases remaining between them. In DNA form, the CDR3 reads TGTGCCAGCAGCTTGTCTCAGAGCAATCAGCCCCAGCATTTT. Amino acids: CASSLSQSNQPQHF.

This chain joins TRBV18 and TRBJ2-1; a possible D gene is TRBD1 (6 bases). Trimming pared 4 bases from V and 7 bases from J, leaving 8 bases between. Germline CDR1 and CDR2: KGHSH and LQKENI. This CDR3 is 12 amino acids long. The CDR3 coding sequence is TGTGCCAGCTCACAAGGGGGTAATGAGCAGTTCTTC. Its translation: CASSQGGNEQFF.

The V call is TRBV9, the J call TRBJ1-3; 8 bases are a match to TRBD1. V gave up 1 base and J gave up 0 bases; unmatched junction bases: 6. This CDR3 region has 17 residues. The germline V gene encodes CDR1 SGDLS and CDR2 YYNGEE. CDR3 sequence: CASSVYDRGLSGNTIYF. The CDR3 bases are TGTGCCAGCAGCGTATACGACAGGGGCCTCTCTGGAAACACCATATATTTT.

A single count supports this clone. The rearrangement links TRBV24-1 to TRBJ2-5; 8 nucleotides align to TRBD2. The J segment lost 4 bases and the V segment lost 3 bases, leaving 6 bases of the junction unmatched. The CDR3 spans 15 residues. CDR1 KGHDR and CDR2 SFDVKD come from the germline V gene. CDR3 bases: TGTGCCACCAGTGATCCGAGCGGGGGTCGAGAGACCCAGTACTTC. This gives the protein CATSDPSGGRETQYF.

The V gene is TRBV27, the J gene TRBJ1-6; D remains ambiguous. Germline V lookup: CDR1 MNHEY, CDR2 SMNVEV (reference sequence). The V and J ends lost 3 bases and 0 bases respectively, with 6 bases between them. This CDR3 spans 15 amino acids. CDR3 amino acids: CASSLGSSYNSPLHF. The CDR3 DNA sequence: TGTGCCAGCAGTTTGGGGAGCTCCTATAATTCACCCCTCCACTTT.

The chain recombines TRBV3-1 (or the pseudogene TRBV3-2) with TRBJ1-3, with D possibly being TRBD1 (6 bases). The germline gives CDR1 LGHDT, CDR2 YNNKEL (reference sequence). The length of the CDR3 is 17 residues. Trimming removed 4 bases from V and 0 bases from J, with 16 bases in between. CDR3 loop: CASSPIPTGSSGNTIYF. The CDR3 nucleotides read TGTGCCAGCAGCCCGATACCCACAGGGAGCTCTGGAAACACCATATATTTT.

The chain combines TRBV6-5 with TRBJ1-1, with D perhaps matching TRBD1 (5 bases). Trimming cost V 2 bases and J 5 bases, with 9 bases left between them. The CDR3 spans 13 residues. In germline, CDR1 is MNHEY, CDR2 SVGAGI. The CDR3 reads CASSYPGGTEAFF. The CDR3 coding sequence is TGTGCCAGCAGTTACCCGGGGGGGACTGAAGCTTTCTTT.

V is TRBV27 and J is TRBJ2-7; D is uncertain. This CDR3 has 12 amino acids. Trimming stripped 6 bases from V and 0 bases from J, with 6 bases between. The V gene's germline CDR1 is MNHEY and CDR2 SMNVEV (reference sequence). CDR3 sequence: CASSSSSYEQYF. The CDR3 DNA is TGTGCCAGCAGCTCGAGCTCCTACGAGCAGTACTTC.

CDR3 DNA: TGTGCCAGCAGCCTAAACTACGAGCAGTACTTC. Translated, it gives CASSLNYEQYF. The chain is built from TRBV11-2 and TRBJ2-7; D gene unclear. With 5 bases removed from V and 3 bases from J, the gap between germline ends came to 5 bases. The CDR3 extends over 11 amino acids. Looked up from germline, CDR1 is SGHAT and CDR2 is FQNNGV.

CDR3 DNA sequence: TGTGCCAGCAGCAAAGTCACAGGGGGTCAAGAGACCCAGTACTTC. This gives the protein CASSKVTGGQETQYF. The chain links TRBV21-1 to TRBJ2-5; no check of the table's D call, TRBD1, against the DNA was made. TRBV21-1 is a listed pseudogene. This CDR3 has 15 residues.

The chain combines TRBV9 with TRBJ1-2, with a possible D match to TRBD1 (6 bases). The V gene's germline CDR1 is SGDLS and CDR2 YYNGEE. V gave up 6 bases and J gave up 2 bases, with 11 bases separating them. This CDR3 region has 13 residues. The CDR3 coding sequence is TGTGCCAGCACCACGACAGGAAACTATGGCTACACCTTC. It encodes CASTTTGNYGYTF.

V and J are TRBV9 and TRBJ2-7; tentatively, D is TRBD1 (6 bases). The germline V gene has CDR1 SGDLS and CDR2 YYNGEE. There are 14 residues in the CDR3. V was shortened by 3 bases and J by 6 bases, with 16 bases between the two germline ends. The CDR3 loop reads CASSALPQGSEQYF. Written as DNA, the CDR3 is TGTGCCAGCAGCGCCCTACCACAGGGCTCCGAGCAGTACTTC.

The CDR3 coding sequence is TGTGCCAGCAGTCCGGGACAGTCCAATCAGCCCCAGCATTTT. Its protein is CASSPGQSNQPQHF. The chain joins TRBV6-5 to TRBJ1-5; 7 bases match TRBD1. CDR1 MNHEY and CDR2 SVGAGI come from the germline V gene. The CDR3 is 14 residues long. Germline trimming cut 5 bases from V and 3 bases from J; bases unmatched to any gene: 4.

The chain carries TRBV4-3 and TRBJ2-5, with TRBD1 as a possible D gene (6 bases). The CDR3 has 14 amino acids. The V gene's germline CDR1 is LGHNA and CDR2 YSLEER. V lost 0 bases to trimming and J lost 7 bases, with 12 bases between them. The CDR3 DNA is TGCGCCAGCAGCCAAGATCTGGGGGCGGGGACCCAGTACTTC. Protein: CASSQDLGAGTQYF.

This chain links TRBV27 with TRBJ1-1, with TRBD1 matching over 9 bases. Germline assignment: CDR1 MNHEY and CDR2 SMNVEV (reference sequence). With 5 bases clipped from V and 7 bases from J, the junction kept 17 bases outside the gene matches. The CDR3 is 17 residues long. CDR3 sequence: CASSPPGGTGRQNEAFF. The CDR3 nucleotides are TGTGCCAGCAGTCCCCCGGGGGGGACAGGGCGTCAGAATGAAGCTTTCTTT.

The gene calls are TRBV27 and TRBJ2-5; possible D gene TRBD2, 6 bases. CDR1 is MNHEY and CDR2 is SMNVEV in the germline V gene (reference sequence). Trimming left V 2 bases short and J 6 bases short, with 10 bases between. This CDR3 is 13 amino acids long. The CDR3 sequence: CASSLRGLQTQYF. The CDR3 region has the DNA TGTGCCAGCAGTTTACGGGGGTTGCAGACCCAGTACTTC.

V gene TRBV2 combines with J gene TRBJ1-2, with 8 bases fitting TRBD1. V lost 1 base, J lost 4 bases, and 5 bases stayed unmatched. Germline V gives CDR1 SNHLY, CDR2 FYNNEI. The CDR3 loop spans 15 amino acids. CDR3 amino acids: CASSEGRGPSYGYTF. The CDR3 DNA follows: TGTGCCAGCAGTGAAGGCAGGGGGCCCTCCTATGGCTACACCTTC.

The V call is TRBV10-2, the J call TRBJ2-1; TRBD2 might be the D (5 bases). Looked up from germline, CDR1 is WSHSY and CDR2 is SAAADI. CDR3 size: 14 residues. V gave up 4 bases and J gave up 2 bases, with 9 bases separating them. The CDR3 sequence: CASSGGLAYNEQFF. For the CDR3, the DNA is TGCGCCAGCAGTGGCGGGCTGGCCTACAATGAGCAGTTCTTC.

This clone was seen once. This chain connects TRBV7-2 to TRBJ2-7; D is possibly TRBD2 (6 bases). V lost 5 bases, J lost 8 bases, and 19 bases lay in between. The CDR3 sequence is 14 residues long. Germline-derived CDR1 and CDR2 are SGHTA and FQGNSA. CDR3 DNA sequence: TGTGCCAGCAGCCCAACGTTGGGGGGTAATCAGCAGTACTTC. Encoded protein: CASSPTLGGNQQYF.

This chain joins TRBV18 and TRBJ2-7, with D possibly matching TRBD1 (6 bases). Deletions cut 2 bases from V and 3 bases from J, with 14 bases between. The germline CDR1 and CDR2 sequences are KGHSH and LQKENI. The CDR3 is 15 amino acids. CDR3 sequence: CASSPNRVVDYEQYF. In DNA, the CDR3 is TGTGCCAGCTCACCAAACAGGGTGGTTGACTACGAGCAGTACTTC.

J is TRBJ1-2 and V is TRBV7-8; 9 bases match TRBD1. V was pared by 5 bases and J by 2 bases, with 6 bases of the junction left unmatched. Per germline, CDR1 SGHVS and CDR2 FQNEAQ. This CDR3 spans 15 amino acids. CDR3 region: CASSATGGQNYGYTF. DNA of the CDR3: TGTGCCAGCAGCGCTACAGGGGGCCAAAACTATGGCTACACCTTC.

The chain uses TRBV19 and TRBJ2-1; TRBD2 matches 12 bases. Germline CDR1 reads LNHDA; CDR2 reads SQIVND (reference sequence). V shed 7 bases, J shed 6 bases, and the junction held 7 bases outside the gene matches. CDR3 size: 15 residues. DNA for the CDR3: TGTGCCAGTACCCCGACTAGCGGGGGACTCAATGAGCAGTTCTTC. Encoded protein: CASTPTSGGLNEQFF.